The clone carrying this T cell receptor (beta chain) has just a few counts. Its matching antigen is unknown. Looked up from germline, CDR1 is LGHNA and CDR2 is YSLEER. The V end was cut by 2 bases, the J end by 7 bases, with 17 bases between. CDR3 length equals 16 residues. Molecular-barcoded quantitative 5'-RACE produced these TCR beta libraries. TCRdb reanalysed the 5' RACE reads using MiXCR and keeps one entry per CDR3 protein. This table holds under 850,000 distinct CDR3 sequences, around 17% found once. This entry is derived from a study of CD8 T cells in ankylosing spondylitis. Points from the study as a whole: A motif in TCR beta, a set of eight or nine highly homologous variants, appeared characteristic of ankylosing spondylitis blood.

This chain connects TRBV4-3 to TRBJ2-2; perhaps TRBD2 as D (6 bases). The receptor was isolated from a male donor with ankylosing spondylitis. Source material: blood, either unsorted or a sorted T cell fraction (not recorded which). CDR3 nucleotide sequence: TGCGCCAGCAGCCAATCCCGGGGACTCGGCGGCGGGGAGCTGTTTTTT. Amino acid sequence: CASSQSRGLGGGELFF.